This T cell receptor (beta chain) was observed in a study of OX40 agonist ivuxolimab in advanced cancers. Baseline, cycle 4 day 1, and cycle 7 day 1 were the blood sampling points. For this clone: What it binds is unknown.

Some clones are missing from TCRdb's copy, which holds only in-frame ones; the method was immunoSEQ multiplex PCR. Altogether about 90,000 clones are present, 90% being singletons, with the ten largest covering nearly 7.5%. General study points: Partial responders dosed at 0.1-3.0 mg/kg displayed clonal expansion ranking among the lowest.

The V and J ends lost 7 bases and 4 bases, in that order; junction bases with no gene match: 5. The CDR3 has 13 amino acids. Germline V CDR1 and CDR2: SQVTM, ANQGSEA. This clonotype originated in an adult with an advanced solid tumor such as melanoma, head and neck, liver or kidney cancer. V and J are TRBV29-1 and TRBJ1-2, with TRBD1 matching over 11 bases. Sequences were derived from CD4+ or CD8+ T cells sorted from blood, sampled in a trial of the OX40 agonist ivuxolimab. The CDR3 DNA reads as TGCAGCGCCGGGACAGGGGGAGTCTATGGCTACACCTTC. As protein: CSAGTGGVYGYTF. The complete variable domain, with remaining parts taken from reference TRBV29-1 and TRBJ1-2, reads SAVISQKPSRDICQRGTSLTIQCQVDSQVTMMFWYRQQPGQSLTLIATANQGSEATYESGFVIDKFPISRPNLTFSTLTVSNMSPEDSSIYLCSAGTGGVYGYTFGSGTRLTVV.